One and the same sample provided the 28 T cell receptor beta chains below, sequenced in a study of neurological immune-mediated disorders. MiXCR was run by TCRdb on the 5' RACE reads, yielding one entry per CDR3 protein. Found here are 25,000 to 35,000 distinct CDR3 sequences, over 1.2% of them singletons; the top ten hold around 9%. Sequenced material: PBMCs. Receptors were obtained from a woman in her 30s with multiple sclerosis.

This clonotype was recorded many times. The rearrangement uses TRBV7-9 and TRBJ2-1; D not resolved. This CDR3 is built from 11 residues. The germline V gene has CDR1 SEHNR and CDR2 FQNEAQ (reference sequence). Between the trimmed V and J ends, which lost 9 bases and 8 bases, there was a span of 11 bases. DNA of the CDR3: TGTGCCAGAAGTCCCCCTTATGAGCAGTTCTTC. It codes for CARSPPYEQFF.

This clonotype has ten or more counts. The genes are TRBV7-9 and TRBJ2-7; D is undetermined. The CDR3 totals 13 residues. Trimming shortened V by 4 bases and J by 3 bases, and 10 bases separated the two germline ends. Per germline, CDR1 SEHNR and CDR2 FQNEAQ (reference sequence). CDR3: CASSSRRFYEQYF. The DNA for the CDR3 is TGTGCCAGCAGCTCCCGCCGGTTCTACGAGCAGTACTTC.

This clonotype was counted at least ten times. J is TRBJ2-1 and V is TRBV9; D is ambiguous. Trimming shortened V by 0 bases and J by 0 bases, and 7 bases separated the two germline ends. The germline CDR1 and CDR2 sequences are SGDLS and YYNGEE. This CDR3 is built from 15 residues. The CDR3 spells CASSVESGSYNEQFF. CDR3 DNA sequence: TGTGCCAGCAGCGTAGAGTCGGGCTCCTACAATGAGCAGTTCTTC.

This clonotype was seen more than once but under ten times. This chain joins TRBV12-3 or TRBV12-4 and TRBJ1-1; D unclear. The germline V and J ends were trimmed by 6 bases and 2 bases, with 13 bases remaining between them. This CDR3 is built from 14 residues. CDR3 amino acids: CASRATLVNTEAFF. The CDR3 DNA reads as TGTGCCAGCAGAGCGACTTTGGTCAACACTGAAGCTTTCTTT.

This clonotype has at least ten counts. The chain couples TRBV20-1 to TRBJ1-1; no reliable D call. Germline V CDR1 and CDR2: DFQATT, SNEGSKA (reference sequence). CDR3 size: 12 residues. Between the trimmed V and J ends, which lost 1 base and 10 bases, there was a span of 13 bases. This CDR3 is CSARARERGAFF. The CDR3 nucleotides read TGCAGTGCTAGAGCGCGGGAGAGAGGAGCTTTCTTT.

Ten or more counts support this clonotype. The genes are TRBV29-1 and TRBJ1-2; TRBD1 matches 7 bases. The V segment lost 3 bases and the J segment 5 bases; nucleotides outside the gene matches: 9. CDR3 length: 14 amino acids. Looked up from germline, CDR1 is SQVTM and CDR2 is ANQGSEA. The CDR3 region is CSVDPRQGGYGYTF. In DNA, the CDR3 is TGCAGCGTTGACCCCAGACAGGGAGGATATGGCTACACCTTC.

This clonotype has at least ten counts. V and J are TRBV9 and TRBJ2-1; 12 bases agree with TRBD2. This CDR3 has 16 amino acids. The germline V gene encodes CDR1 SGDLS and CDR2 YYNGEE. V shed 5 bases, J shed 10 bases, and the junction held 13 bases outside the gene matches. CDR3 region: CASSAGASGGASEQFF. In DNA form, the CDR3 reads TGTGCCAGCAGTGCCGGGGCTAGCGGGGGGGCAAGCGAGCAGTTCTTC.

This clonotype occurred many times. The chain has TRBV4-3 and TRBJ2-2, with 7 bases that match TRBD2. V was pared by 4 bases and J by 3 bases, with 5 bases of the junction left unmatched. This CDR3 region has 15 residues. Germline loops: CDR1 LGHNA, CDR2 YSLEER. The CDR3 DNA follows: TGCGCCAGCAGCCTTCAGCGGGGTTACACCGGGGAGCTGTTTTTT. Protein product: CASSLQRGYTGELFF.

This clonotype was recorded many times. The V call is TRBV6-5, the J call TRBJ2-2, with 7 bases lining up with TRBD2. Trimming at V came to 6 bases and at J to 4 bases, leaving 5 bases not matched to a gene. From germline, CDR1 is MNHEY and CDR2 SVGAGI. This CDR3 is 14 amino acids long. CDR3 region: CASRRTSLTGELFF. DNA of the CDR3: TGTGCCAGCAGACGGACTAGTCTCACCGGGGAGCTGTTTTTT.

With respect to this clonotype: Germline and junction disagree at one end, which may indicate a read error. V usage is TRBV5-1 and J usage is TRBJ2-7, with D maybe TRBD1 (6 bases). The CDR3 is 13 residues long. Germline values: CDR1 SGHRS, CDR2 YFSETQ. The CDR3 here is CAISYYRAYEQYF. As DNA, the CDR3 is TGCGCCATCAGCTACTACAGGGCTTACGAGCAGTACTTC.

This clonotype came up many times. This chain uses TRBV7-9 with TRBJ2-6, with D maybe TRBD2 (5 bases). The CDR3 is made up of 17 amino acids. From germline, CDR1 is SEHNR and CDR2 FQNEAQ (reference sequence). V was pared by 5 bases and J by 2 bases, with 16 bases between. The CDR3 DNA sequence: TGTGCCAGCAGCCCCGGACTCCAAGGGCCTGGGGCCAACGTCCTGACTTTC. Its translation: CASSPGLQGPGANVLTF.

This clonotype was found many times. The chain combines TRBV10-3 with TRBJ1-1; D gene unclear. The ends were cut back, 1 base at V and 6 bases at J, with 18 bases in the middle. Germline V gene data show CDR1 as ENHRY and CDR2 as SYGVKD. CDR3 length: 16 amino acids. The CDR3 DNA follows: TGTGCCATCAGTGAGTTAGGACGGTCTAATGACGCTGAAGCTTTCTTT. Translation gives CAISELGRSNDAEAFF.

This clonotype was observed at least ten times. The rearrangement links TRBV7-3 to TRBJ1-4; D is perhaps TRBD1 (5 bases). V was clipped by 4 bases and J by 5 bases, with 14 bases between them. Per germline, CDR1 SGHTA and CDR2 FQGTGA. CDR3 length equals 15 residues. The CDR3 DNA reads TGTGCCAGCAGCTCAACCGGGACCGTGAATGAAAAACTGTTTTTT. Residues: CASSSTGTVNEKLFF.

This clonotype showed up many times. A much larger clone differs by one base, so this may be a read error. V usage is TRBV12-3 or TRBV12-4 and J usage is TRBJ1-5; no definite D call. The CDR3 runs 14 residues. Trimming took 7 bases from V and 8 from J, leaving 18 bases between them. Written as DNA, the CDR3 is TGTGCCAGCACCCCCGGACGGGGTGGTAAGCCCCAGCATTTT. Amino acid sequence: CASTPGRGGKPQHF.

The chain employs TRBV18 and TRBJ2-1; 11 nucleotides line up with TRBD1. V was clipped by 10 bases and J by 12 bases; unmatched bases: 14. Germline loops: CDR1 KGHSH, CDR2 LQKENI. This CDR3 region has 14 residues. For the CDR3, the DNA is TGTGCCAACTCCCGGGACAGGGGGAAGTTTTGGCAGTTCTTC. Translation gives CANSRDRGKFWQFF.

This clonotype has a count of ten or more. Given the absence of the conserved phenylalanine or tryptophan at the CDR3 end, a read error is likely. V and J are TRBV11-2 and TRBJ1-4; D is unresolved. Trimming shortened V by 1 base and J by 0 bases, and 9 bases separated the two germline ends. The germline gives CDR1 SGHAT, CDR2 FQNNGV. The length of the CDR3 is 16 residues. This CDR3 is CASSLGGGATNEKLFC. In DNA, the CDR3 is TGTGCCAGCAGCTTAGGCGGTGGGGCAACTAATGAAAAACTGTTTTGT.

This clonotype was observed many times. The chain employs TRBV20-1 and TRBJ2-5, with 13 bases lining up with TRBD2. CDR1 and CDR2 from the germline V gene are DFQATT and SNEGSKA (reference sequence). The CDR3 contains 15 residues. The junction had 1 base not matched to a gene; V was cut back by 3 bases and J by 0 bases. The CDR3 reads CSARTSGGYQETQYF. In DNA form, the CDR3 reads TGCAGTGCTAGGACTAGCGGGGGGTACCAAGAGACCCAGTACTTC.

This clonotype was counted at least ten times. CDR3 nucleotide sequence: TGTGCCATCAGTGTAAGTACGAGCTACAATGAGCAGTTCTTC. Translated: CAISVSTSYNEQFF. The genes are TRBV10-3 and TRBJ2-1; D uncertain. V dropped 4 bases and J dropped 3 bases, with 10 bases sitting between them. This CDR3 region has 14 residues. Germline V gives CDR1 ENHRY, CDR2 SYGVKD.

This clonotype was counted ten times or more. V gene TRBV20-1 combines with J gene TRBJ1-4; unclear D gene. CDR1 and CDR2 (germline): DFQATT, SNEGSKA (reference sequence). This CDR3 is 12 amino acids long. V was trimmed by 4 bases and J by 7 bases, leaving 10 bases between them. The CDR3 DNA reads TGCAGTGCTAATCAAGGGAGTGAAAAACTGTTTTTT. Translated, it gives CSANQGSEKLFF.

At least ten counts were recorded for this clonotype. CDR3 coding DNA: TGTGCCAGCAGGCGGGCTTTTAATTCACCCCTCCACTTT. Translation: CASRRAFNSPLHF. The chain links TRBV25-1 to TRBJ1-6; D ambiguous. V dropped 6 bases and J dropped 6 bases, with 9 bases sitting between them. The CDR3 has 13 residues. Germline CDR1 is MGHDK and CDR2 is SYGVNS.

This clonotype was counted at least ten times. This chain joins TRBV5-1 and TRBJ2-1; D is perhaps TRBD1 or TRBD2 (6 bases each). V shed 6 bases and J shed 8 bases, with 18 bases lying between them. Per germline, CDR1 SGHRS and CDR2 YFSETQ. CDR3 length: 14 residues. CDR3 sequence reads: CASMEGQVEDEQFF. DNA for the CDR3: TGCGCCAGCATGGAGGGACAAGTAGAGGATGAGCAGTTCTTC.

This clonotype was seen repeatedly, ten times or more. The chain's CDR3 is CASSYGADITDTQYF. CDR3 in DNA: TGTGCCAGCAGTTACGGAGCAGATATCACAGATACGCAGTATTTT. The V and J genes are TRBV6-5 and TRBJ2-3; no clear D. Trimming removed 2 bases from V and 2 bases from J, with 11 bases in between. Germline loops: CDR1 MNHEY, CDR2 SVGAGI. There are 15 residues in the CDR3.

This clonotype appeared many times. The chain recombines TRBV24-1 with TRBJ2-7; TRBD1 might be the D (6 bases). Germline V gene sequence: CDR1 KGHDR, CDR2 SFDVKD. This CDR3 is built from 15 residues. V shed 9 bases and J shed 0 bases, with 17 bases lying between them. CDR3 loop: CATGNRVSYSYEQYF. In DNA, the CDR3 is TGTGCCACCGGAAACAGGGTCTCCTACTCCTACGAGCAGTACTTC.

This clonotype has ten or more counts. V usage is TRBV5-1 and J usage is TRBJ2-7; perhaps TRBD1 as D (6 bases). Trimming pared 9 bases from V and 0 bases from J, leaving 16 bases between. The germline V gene encodes CDR1 SGHRS and CDR2 YFSETQ. CDR3 size: 14 residues. The CDR3 sequence is CATSTGTSSYEQYF. CDR3 in DNA: TGCGCCACGTCTACCGGGACAAGCTCCTACGAGCAGTACTTC. Combining the CDR3 with reference TRBV5-1 and TRBJ2-7 gives the whole variable domain KAGVTQTPRYLIKTRGQQVTLSCSPISGHRSVSWYQQTPGQGLQFLFEYFSETQRNKGNFPGRFSGRQFSNSRSEMNVSTLELGDSALYLCATSTGTSSYEQYFGPGTRLTVT.

Many counts were recorded for this clonotype. This chain links TRBV5-1 with TRBJ1-4; D is possibly TRBD1 (6 bases). This CDR3 is 15 amino acids long. V shed 6 bases and J shed 8 bases, with 20 bases lying between them. The germline gives CDR1 SGHRS, CDR2 YFSETQ. The CDR3 DNA reads as TGCGCCAGCACCAATACCGGGGGCCCGGAAGAAAAACTGTTTTTT. Translated, it gives CASTNTGGPEEKLFF.

This clonotype was counted at least ten times. The V and J genes are TRBV7-9 and TRBJ2-1; D perhaps matches TRBD2 (5 bases). The CDR3 is 16 residues long. Trimming cost V 7 bases and J 7 bases, with 23 bases left between them. The germline gives CDR1 SEHNR, CDR2 FQNEAQ (reference sequence). CDR3 residues: CASTSSEGWAVNEQFF. The CDR3 bases are TGTGCCAGCACCTCATCAGAGGGCTGGGCTGTTAATGAGCAGTTCTTC.

This clonotype appeared many times. This chain links TRBV4-3 with TRBJ2-7, with a possible D match to TRBD2 (7 bases). V lost 0 bases and J lost 4, with 13 bases in between. This CDR3 comprises 15 residues. Per the germline V gene, CDR1 is LGHNA and CDR2 is YSLEER. The CDR3 sequence: CASSQDGGHRYEQYF. The CDR3 coding sequence is TGCGCCAGCAGCCAAGACGGGGGGCACCGGTACGAGCAGTACTTC.

This clonotype has at least ten counts. The chain joins TRBV6-6 to TRBJ2-2, with a tentative D call TRBD1 (7 bases). Germline V CDR1 and CDR2: MNHNY, SVGAGI (reference sequence). V was cut by 0 bases and J by 4 bases, with 18 bases left in between. CDR3 length equals 18 residues. CDR3 DNA sequence: TGTGCCAGCAGTTACTCCAGGGGGGACCCGCGCGGCACCGGGGAGCTGTTTTTT. This encodes CASSYSRGDPRGTGELFF.